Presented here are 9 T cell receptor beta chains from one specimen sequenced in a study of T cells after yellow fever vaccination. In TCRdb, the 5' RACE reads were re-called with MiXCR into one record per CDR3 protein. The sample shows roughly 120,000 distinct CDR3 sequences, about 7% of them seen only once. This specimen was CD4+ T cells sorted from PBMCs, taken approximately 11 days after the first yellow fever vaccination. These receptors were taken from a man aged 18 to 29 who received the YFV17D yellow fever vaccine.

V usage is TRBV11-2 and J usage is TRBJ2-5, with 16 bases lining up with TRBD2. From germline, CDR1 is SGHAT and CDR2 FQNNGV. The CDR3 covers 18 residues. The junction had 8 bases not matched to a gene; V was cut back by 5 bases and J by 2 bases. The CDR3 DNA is TGTGCCAGCAGCCCCGGGACTAGCGGGGGGGCGGGGCAAGAGACCCAGTACTTC. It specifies CASSPGTSGGAGQETQYF. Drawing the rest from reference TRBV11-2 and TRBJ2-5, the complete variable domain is EAGVAQSPRYKIIEKRQSVAFWCNPISGHATLYWYQQILGQGPKLLIQFQNNGVVDDSQLPKDRFSAERLKGVDSTLKIQPAKLEDSAVYLCASSPGTSGGAGQETQYFGPGTRLLVL.

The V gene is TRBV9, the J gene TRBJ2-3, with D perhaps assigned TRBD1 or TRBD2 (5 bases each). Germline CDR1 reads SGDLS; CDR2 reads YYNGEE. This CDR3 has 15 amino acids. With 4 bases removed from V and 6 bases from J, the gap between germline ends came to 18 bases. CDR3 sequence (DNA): TGTGCCAGCAGCTACCGTGGGGACCGGGTCGATACGCAGTATTTT. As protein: CASSYRGDRVDTQYF.

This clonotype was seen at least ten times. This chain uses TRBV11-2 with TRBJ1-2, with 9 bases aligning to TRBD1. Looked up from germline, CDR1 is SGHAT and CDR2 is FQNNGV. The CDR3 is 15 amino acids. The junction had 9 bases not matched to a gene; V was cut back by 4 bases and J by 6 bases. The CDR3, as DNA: TGTGCCAGCAGCTCCCCTCCCTGGACAGGGGATGGCTACACCTTC. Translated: CASSSPPWTGDGYTF. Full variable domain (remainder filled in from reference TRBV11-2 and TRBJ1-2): EAGVAQSPRYKIIEKRQSVAFWCNPISGHATLYWYQQILGQGPKLLIQFQNNGVVDDSQLPKDRFSAERLKGVDSTLKIQPAKLEDSAVYLCASSSPPWTGDGYTFGSGTRLTVV.

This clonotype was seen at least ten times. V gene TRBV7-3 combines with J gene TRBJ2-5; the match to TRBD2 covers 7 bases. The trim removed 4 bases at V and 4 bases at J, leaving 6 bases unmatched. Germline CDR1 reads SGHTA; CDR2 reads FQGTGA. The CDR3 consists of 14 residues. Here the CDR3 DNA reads TGTGCCAGCAGCTCCCCGACTAGCCCAGAGACCCAGTACTTC. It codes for CASSSPTSPETQYF.

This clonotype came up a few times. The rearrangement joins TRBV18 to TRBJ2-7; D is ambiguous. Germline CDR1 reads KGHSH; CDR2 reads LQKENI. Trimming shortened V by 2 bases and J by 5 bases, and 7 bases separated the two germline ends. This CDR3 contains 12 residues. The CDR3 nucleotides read TGTGCCAGCTCACCAGATTCACACGAGCAGTACGTC. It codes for CASSPDSHEQYV.

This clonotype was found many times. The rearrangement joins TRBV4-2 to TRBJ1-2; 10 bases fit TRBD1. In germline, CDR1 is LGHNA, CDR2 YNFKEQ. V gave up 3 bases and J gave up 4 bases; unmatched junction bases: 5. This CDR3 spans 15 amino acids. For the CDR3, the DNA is TGTGCCAGCAGCCACGGGACAGGGGTTTCCTATGGCTACACCTTC. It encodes CASSHGTGVSYGYTF.

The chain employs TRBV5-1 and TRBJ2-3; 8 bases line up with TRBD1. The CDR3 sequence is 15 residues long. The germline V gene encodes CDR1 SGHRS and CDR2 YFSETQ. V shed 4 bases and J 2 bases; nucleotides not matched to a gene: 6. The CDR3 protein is CASSVQGAPTDTQYF. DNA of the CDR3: TGCGCCAGCAGCGTCCAGGGGGCCCCCACAGATACGCAGTATTTT.

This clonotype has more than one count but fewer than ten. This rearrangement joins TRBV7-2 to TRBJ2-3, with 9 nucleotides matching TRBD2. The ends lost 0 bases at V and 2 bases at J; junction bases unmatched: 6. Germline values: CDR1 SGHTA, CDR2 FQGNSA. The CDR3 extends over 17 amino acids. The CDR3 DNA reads TGTGCCAGCAGCTTAGCTGCAGCGGGGGGCCCCACAGATACGCAGTATTTT. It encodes CASSLAAAGGPTDTQYF. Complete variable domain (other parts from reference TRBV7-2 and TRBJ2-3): GAGVSQSPSNKVTEKGKDVELRCDPISGHTALYWYRQSLGQGLEFLIYFQGNSAPDKSGLPSDRFSAERTGGSVSTLTIQRTQQEDSAVYLCASSLAAAGGPTDTQYFGPGTRLTVL.

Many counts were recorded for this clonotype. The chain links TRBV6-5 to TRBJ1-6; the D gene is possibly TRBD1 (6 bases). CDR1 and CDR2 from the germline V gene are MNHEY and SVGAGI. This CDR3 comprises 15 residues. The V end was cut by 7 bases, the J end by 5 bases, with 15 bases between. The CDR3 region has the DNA TGTGCCAGCATCAGGACGAGGACAGATAATTCACCCCTCCACTTT. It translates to CASIRTRTDNSPLHF.